This T cell receptor beta chain originates from a study of T-cell reconstitution after alpha-beta-depleted transplantation in children. Study findings and constraints: At one year after transplant, newly produced T cells mostly accounted for T-cell counts and diversity. Where some patients showed high TCRbeta diversity at day 60, it came from recipient T cells and thymic progenitors that had survived.

Unique molecular identifiers were incorporated during preparation of the TCRbeta library. Using its own MiXCR run on the PCR reads, TCRdb lists one record per CDR3 protein. The sample lists about 610,000 distinct CDR3 sequences, roughly 30% occurring once. CDR1 is MNHNS and CDR2 is SASEGT in the germline V gene. The CDR3 has 15 amino acids. Trimming removed 2 bases from V and 3 bases from J, with 10 bases in between. This clonotype was observed once. Its target is unknown. The clonotype comes from a boy under three years old with Wiskott-Aldrich syndrome, due to receive a stem cell transplant. This specimen consisted of PBMCs, obtained before TCRalphabeta/CD19-depleted stem cell transplant. The chain links TRBV6-1 to TRBJ2-2, with D maybe TRBD2 (5 bases). Written as DNA, the CDR3 is TGTGCCAGCAGTGAACTAGCATCCGACACCGGGGAGCTGTTTTTT. It encodes CASSELASDTGELFF.